A single sample is the source of the 21 T cell receptor beta chains below, sequenced in a study of T cell repertoires in cytomegalovirus infection. The antigens for these receptors are not known. A single record per CDR3 protein comes from TCRdb applying MiXCR to the reads. The table has 450,000 to 650,000 distinct CDR3 sequences, around 40% seen once. Sequenced here: cultured PBMCs, sampled from culture after CMV antigen stimulation. Receptors were obtained from a human donor in good health (CMV status not recorded). Some clones in this sample may be carry-over from other donors' samples.

There are a few counts of this clonotype. This chain links TRBV6-5 with TRBJ2-5; D gene uncertain. This CDR3 contains 14 residues. Trimming pared 7 bases from V and 4 bases from J, leaving 16 bases between. In germline, CDR1 is MNHEY, CDR2 SVGAGI. The CDR3 protein is CASTPRNGRETQYF. The CDR3 bases are TGTGCCAGCACTCCGAGGAATGGTCGAGAGACCCAGTACTTC.

The chain employs TRBV7-9 and TRBJ2-5, with D maybe TRBD2 (6 bases). CDR3 length: 15 residues. V was cut by 5 bases and J by 3 bases, with 16 bases left in between. Germline V gene sequence: CDR1 SEHNR, CDR2 FQNEAQ (reference sequence). DNA of the CDR3: TGTGCCAGCAGCATCGTGGCACTAGCCAAAGAGACCCAGTACTTC. Residues: CASSIVALAKETQYF.

This chain connects TRBV6-2 or TRBV6-3 to TRBJ2-3, with 10 bases identical to TRBD2. This CDR3 comprises 17 residues. Germline V CDR1 and CDR2: MNHEY, SVGEGT. The ends lost 0 bases at V and 4 bases at J; junction bases unmatched: 7. The CDR3 here is CASSYSPSGGGADTQYF. DNA for the CDR3: TGTGCCAGCAGTTACTCGCCTAGCGGGGGAGGAGCAGATACGCAGTATTTT.

The gene calls are TRBV6-1 and TRBJ1-5; D is perhaps TRBD1 (5 bases). The V gene lost 8 bases and the J gene lost 2 bases, with 16 bases spanning the gap. The germline CDR1 and CDR2 sequences are MNHNS and SASEGT. CDR3 size: 15 residues. The CDR3 sequence is CASEWAGKGNQPQHF. CDR3 DNA: TGTGCCAGCGAATGGGCAGGGAAGGGCAATCAGCCCCAGCATTTT.

V and J are TRBV5-1 and TRBJ2-3; D possibly corresponds to TRBD2 (6 bases). From germline, CDR1 is SGHRS and CDR2 YFSETQ. The CDR3 extends over 17 amino acids. The germline V and J ends were trimmed by 0 bases and 1 base, with 15 bases remaining between them. CDR3 DNA: TGCGCCAGCAGCTTGGCCGGGACTCCTACACGCACAGATACGCAGTATTTT. Translation: CASSLAGTPTRTDTQYF. Based on the CDR3 plus reference TRBV5-1 and TRBJ2-3, the full variable domain is KAGVTQTPRYLIKTRGQQVTLSCSPISGHRSVSWYQQTPGQGLQFLFEYFSETQRNKGNFPGRFSGRQFSNSRSEMNVSTLELGDSALYLCASSLAGTPTRTDTQYFGPGTRLTVL.

Only a few counts were recorded for this clonotype. V is TRBV20-1 and J is TRBJ2-1; TRBD2 might be the D (7 bases). The CDR3 totals 15 residues. Per the germline V gene, CDR1 is DFQATT and CDR2 is SNEGSKA (reference sequence). V dropped 5 bases and J dropped 6 bases, with 20 bases sitting between them. The CDR3 nucleotides read TGCAGTGCTGAGGGGGATGGGAGGGGCTTCAATGAGCAGTTCTTC. Its protein is CSAEGDGRGFNEQFF.

The CDR3 sequence is CAISAVHMNTEAFF. CDR3 bases: TGTGCCATCTCGGCAGTACATATGAACACTGAAGCTTTCTTT. V usage is TRBV6-1 and J usage is TRBJ1-1, with no clear D. Per germline, CDR1 MNHNS and CDR2 SASEGT. This CDR3 is built from 14 residues. Trimming removed 10 bases from V and 0 bases from J, with 15 bases in between.

The chain is built from TRBV28 and TRBJ2-7, with D perhaps matching TRBD1 (6 bases). The V end lost 6 bases, the J end lost 6 bases, and 15 bases lay between the germline ends. Germline V gene data show CDR1 as MDHEN and CDR2 as SYDVKM. There are 13 residues in the CDR3. This CDR3 is CASRTGFLAEQYF. CDR3 nucleotide sequence: TGTGCCAGCAGAACAGGGTTCCTCGCCGAGCAGTACTTC.

V usage is TRBV6-2 or TRBV6-3 and J usage is TRBJ2-1; 13 bases are shared with TRBD2. There are 16 residues in the CDR3. V lost 5 bases, J lost 8 bases, and 9 bases stayed unmatched. Germline V gene sequence: CDR1 MNHEY, CDR2 SVGEGT. This chain's CDR3 is CASSRLTSGRADEQFF. The DNA for the CDR3 is TGTGCCAGCAGTCGCCTCACTAGCGGGAGGGCCGATGAGCAGTTCTTC.

Only one count was recorded for this clonotype. The chain combines TRBV11-2 with TRBJ2-3; D might be TRBD2 (5 bases). CDR3 length: 16 amino acids. V lost 0 bases, J lost 0 bases, and 10 bases lay in between. Germline values: CDR1 SGHAT, CDR2 FQNNGV. The CDR3 here is CASSLDFPGSTDTQYF. CDR3 coding DNA: TGTGCCAGCAGCTTAGATTTTCCGGGAAGCACAGATACGCAGTATTTT. Full variable domain (remainder filled in from reference TRBV11-2 and TRBJ2-3): EAGVAQSPRYKIIEKRQSVAFWCNPISGHATLYWYQQILGQGPKLLIQFQNNGVVDDSQLPKDRFSAERLKGVDSTLKIQPAKLEDSAVYLCASSLDFPGSTDTQYFGPGTRLTVL.

There are a few counts of this clonotype. The V call is TRBV10-3, the J call TRBJ2-5; D not certain. The CDR3 length is 14 residues. V lost 5 bases, J lost 4 bases, and 14 bases lay in between. Germline V gives CDR1 ENHRY, CDR2 SYGVKD. CDR3 nucleotides: TGTGCCATCAGTCCAACCCGGACCGGAGAGACCCAGTACTTC. It specifies CAISPTRTGETQYF.

The sample holds a few counts of this clonotype. CDR3 sequence: CASSLMTGDTGELFF. In DNA form, the CDR3 reads TGTGCCAGCAGCTTGATGACCGGAGACACCGGGGAGCTGTTTTTT. The J gene is TRBJ2-2, the V gene TRBV7-2; D is unclear. The V end lost 3 bases, the J end lost 3 bases, and 11 bases lay between the germline ends. The CDR3 length is 15 residues. Germline lookup yields CDR1 SGHTA and CDR2 FQGNSA.

The V call is TRBV7-2, the J call TRBJ2-5, with TRBD2 matching over 10 bases. CDR1 is SGHTA, CDR2 FQGNSA, per germline. The CDR3 sequence is 15 residues long. Germline trimming cut 2 bases from V and 4 bases from J; bases unmatched to any gene: 4. The chain's CDR3 is CASSLSSGSGETQYF. The DNA of the CDR3 is TGTGCCAGCAGCTTATCTAGCGGGAGTGGAGAGACCCAGTACTTC. Based on the CDR3 plus reference TRBV7-2 and TRBJ2-5, the full variable domain is GAGVSQSPSNKVTEKGKDVELRCDPISGHTALYWYRQSLGQGLEFLIYFQGNSAPDKSGLPSDRFSAERTGGSVSTLTIQRTQQEDSAVYLCASSLSSGSGETQYFGPGTRLLVL.

The rearrangement joins TRBV6-5 to TRBJ2-1; unclear D gene. Looked up from germline, CDR1 is MNHEY and CDR2 is SVGAGI. The CDR3 has 14 residues. The ends were cut back, 5 bases at V and 4 bases at J, with 12 bases in the middle. The CDR3 DNA sequence: TGTGCCAGCAGTCCCCGCCTTTTATACAATGAGCAGTTCTTC. Its translation is CASSPRLLYNEQFF.

This clonotype was picked up a small number of times. The chain carries TRBV7-6 and TRBJ2-5; the D call may be TRBD1 or TRBD2 (5 bases each). CDR3 length: 14 residues. The V gene lost 4 bases and the J gene lost 7 bases, with 16 bases spanning the gap. From germline, CDR1 is SGHVS and CDR2 FNYEAQ. CDR3 amino acids: CASSSRDPRGTQYF. The CDR3 coding sequence is TGTGCCAGCAGCTCCCGGGACCCACGGGGGACCCAGTACTTC.

The rearrangement links TRBV5-1 to TRBJ1-1, with 10 bases identical to TRBD1. J was trimmed by 6 bases and V by 4 bases; bases with no gene match: 6. Germline CDR1 SGHRS, CDR2 YFSETQ. This CDR3 is built from 14 residues. The CDR3 loop is CASSLGTGASEAFF. Written as DNA, the CDR3 is TGCGCCAGCAGCCTCGGGACAGGGGCGTCTGAAGCTTTCTTT.

A few counts support this clonotype. This chain uses TRBV2 with TRBJ1-5; D unresolved. Germline CDR1 is SNHLY and CDR2 is FYNNEI. This CDR3 has 14 residues. V shed 6 bases and J shed 3 bases, with 12 bases lying between them. The CDR3: CASSKTDSNQPQHF. CDR3 nucleotide sequence: TGTGCCAGCAGCAAGACGGACTCCAATCAGCCCCAGCATTTT.

This chain uses TRBV7-6 with TRBJ2-3; 14 bases are a match to TRBD2. Unmatched junction bases numbered 7, after V lost 6 bases and J lost 2 bases. Germline V gene data show CDR1 as SGHVS and CDR2 as FNYEAQ. The CDR3 extends over 17 amino acids. CDR3 sequence reads: CASRRTSGGLNTDTQYF. The CDR3 bases are TGTGCCAGCAGACGGACTAGCGGGGGGCTAAACACAGATACGCAGTATTTT.

This clonotype turned up a few times. The chain joins TRBV7-2 to TRBJ2-1; 7 bases agree with TRBD1. Germline V gene lookup returns CDR1 SGHTA and CDR2 FQGNSA. The CDR3 totals 16 residues. The trim removed 2 bases at V and 4 bases at J, leaving 8 bases unmatched. Here the CDR3 reads CASSLTGAAEYNEQFF. In DNA form, the CDR3 reads TGTGCCAGCAGCTTAACAGGGGCCGCCGAATACAATGAGCAGTTCTTC.

This chain links TRBV11-2 with TRBJ2-3; no reliable D call. V lost 4 bases and J 0 bases, leaving 14 bases between the germline ends. This CDR3 has 16 residues. Germline CDR1 is SGHAT and CDR2 is FQNNGV. The CDR3 protein is CASSSPRTRSTDTQYF. The CDR3 nucleotides read TGTGCCAGCAGCTCACCTAGGACCCGAAGCACAGATACGCAGTATTTT.

CDR3 DNA: TGTGCCAGCAGTACGGACAGGACGGAGCAGTTCTTC. Protein: CASSTDRTEQFF. The chain combines TRBV2 with TRBJ2-1; 7 positions match TRBD1. Germline V gives CDR1 SNHLY, CDR2 FYNNEI. The CDR3 length is 12 residues. The trim removed 5 bases at V and 10 bases at J, leaving 5 bases unmatched.